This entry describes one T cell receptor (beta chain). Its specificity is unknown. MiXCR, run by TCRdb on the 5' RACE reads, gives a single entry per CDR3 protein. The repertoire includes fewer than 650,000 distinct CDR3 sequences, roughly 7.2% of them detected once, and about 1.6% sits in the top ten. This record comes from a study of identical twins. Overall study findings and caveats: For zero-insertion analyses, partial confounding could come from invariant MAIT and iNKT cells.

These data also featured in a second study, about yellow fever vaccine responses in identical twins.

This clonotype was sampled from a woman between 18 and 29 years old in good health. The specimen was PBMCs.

The CDR3 protein is CSARDLAGSPDEQYF. CDR3 nucleotide sequence: TGCAGTGCTAGAGATTTAGCGGGATCACCCGACGAGCAGTACTTC. The rearrangement links TRBV20-1 to TRBJ2-7; 8 bases fit TRBD2. Looked up from germline, CDR1 is DFQATT and CDR2 is SNEGSKA (reference sequence). The CDR3 totals 15 residues. With V trimmed by 0 bases and J by 5 bases, 9 bases remained unmatched.